Listed below are T cell receptor beta chains from one sample, sequenced in a study of shared clonotypes between healthy human individuals. Here immunoSEQ multiplex PCR was the method, and the copy in TCRdb shows in-frame clones only, minus some. Of about 1.5 million clones listed, about 98% are singletons. What was sequenced was naive CD4+ T cells sorted from blood. These receptors were obtained from a young man in good health. Both conserved end residues are part of each CDR3. The order of the fields is clone size, D gene, V gene, J gene, CDR3 protein, CDR3 DNA. D genes are given only for firm matches. Clone size, where shown, is once, few, many, or a class for clones that have expanded.

clone_size: .
d_call: .
v_call: TRBV5-1
j_call: TRBJ1-5
cdr3_aa: CASSLEGGQGQPQHF
cdr3_nt: TGCGCCAGCAGCTTGGAGGGGGGGCAGGGTCAGCCCCAGCATTTT

clone_size: once
d_call: .
v_call: TRBV6-1
j_call: TRBJ2-1
cdr3_aa: CASSEQGNEQFF
cdr3_nt: TGTGCCAGCAGTGAACAGGGGAATGAGCAGTTCTTC

clone_size: .
d_call: .
v_call: TRBV5-1
j_call: TRBJ1-2
cdr3_aa: CASSSGPTTAYGYTF
cdr3_nt: TGCGCCAGCAGCTCCGGACCGACTACCGCCTATGGCTACACCTTC

clone_size: .
d_call: .
v_call: TRBV28
j_call: TRBJ2-1
cdr3_aa: CASTIPDEDEQFF
cdr3_nt: TGTGCCAGCACCATACCCGACGAGGATGAGCAGTTCTTC

clone_size: .
d_call: TRBD2
v_call: TRBV5-1
j_call: TRBJ2-5
cdr3_aa: CASNWKAGGNQETQYF
cdr3_nt: TGCGCCAGCAATTGGAAGGCGGGAGGTAACCAAGAGACCCAGTACTTC

clone_size: .
d_call: .
v_call: TRBV5-1
j_call: TRBJ1-4
cdr3_aa: CASSLASIYEKLFF
cdr3_nt: TGCGCCAGCAGCTTGGCCTCAATATACGAAAAACTGTTTTTT

clone_size: once
d_call: .
v_call: TRBV7-8
j_call: TRBJ2-7
cdr3_aa: CASSPVSGSSYEQYF
cdr3_nt: TGTGCCAGCAGCCCCGTTTCCGGAAGCTCCTACGAGCAGTACTTC

clone_size: .
d_call: .
v_call: TRBV6-1
j_call: TRBJ2-1
cdr3_aa: CASDFGGDNEQFF
cdr3_nt: TGTGCCAGCGATTTCGGAGGGGACAATGAGCAGTTCTTC

clone_size: .
d_call: .
v_call: TRBV2
j_call: TRBJ1-1
cdr3_aa: CASSEGTVGTEAFF
cdr3_nt: TGTGCCAGCAGTGAAGGGACAGTGGGCACTGAAGCTTTCTTT

clone_size: .
d_call: .
v_call: TRBV5-1
j_call: TRBJ2-7
cdr3_aa: CASSLVNSYEQYF
cdr3_nt: TGCGCCAGCAGCTTGGTAAACTCCTACGAGCAGTACTTC

clone_size: .
d_call: .
v_call: TRBV2
j_call: TRBJ1-5
cdr3_aa: CASSWTLPSNQPQHF
cdr3_nt: TGTGCCAGCAGCTGGACCTTACCAAGCAATCAGCCCCAGCATTTT